The 7 T cell receptor beta chains given below trace back to one sample, sequenced in a study of Ad26.COV2.S vaccination and SARS-CoV-2 variants. Here immunoSEQ multiplex PCR was the method, and the copy in TCRdb shows in-frame clones only, minus some. The sample has about 680,000 clones; around 92% are singletons. The sample's treatment: some 19 received Ad26.COV2.S at low or high dose, single or two shots; about 5 received placebo; per-sample allocation not given. Specimens were obtained on day 63 following the first vaccine or placebo injection. The specimen was peripheral blood, collected in a trial of Ad26.COV2.S vaccine versus placebo. These receptors were collected from a person between 18 and 60 years old who received the Ad26.COV2.S COVID-19 vaccine or a placebo.

The J gene is TRBJ1-6, the V gene TRBV6-4; 8 nucleotides align to TRBD1. V shed 6 bases, J shed 4 bases, and the junction held 5 bases outside the gene matches. This CDR3 comprises 15 residues. CDR1 is MRHNA and CDR2 is SNTAGT in the germline V gene. CDR3 coding DNA: TGTGCCAGCAGGGCGGACAGGGCGTATAATTCACCCCTCCACTTT. Its protein is CASRADRAYNSPLHF.

This chain joins TRBV6-5 and TRBJ2-1; D is unclear. This CDR3 is 16 amino acids long. The germline V gene has CDR1 MNHEY and CDR2 SVGAGI. Trimming took off 0 bases at V and 4 bases at J, with 13 bases between the two ends. The chain's CDR3 is CASSYSGLRGYNEQFF. Here the CDR3 DNA reads TGTGCCAGCAGTTACTCTGGGCTCCGCGGATACAATGAGCAGTTCTTC.

The CDR3 nucleotides are TGTGCCTGGAGTGTCAGGGGGCGCACTGAAGCTTTCTTT. The encoded protein is CAWSVRGRTEAFF. The J gene is TRBJ1-1, the V gene TRBV30; 8 bases match TRBD1. This CDR3 is built from 13 residues. V was clipped by 0 bases and J by 4 bases; unmatched bases: 1. Germline-derived CDR1 and CDR2 are GTSNPN and SVGIG (reference sequence).

Only one count was recorded for this clone. The chain uses TRBV29-1 and TRBJ2-3; D ambiguous. The ends were cut back, 6 bases at V and 0 bases at J, with 16 bases in the middle. The CDR3 has 15 amino acids. Germline V gene data show CDR1 as SQVTM and CDR2 as ANQGSEA. The chain's CDR3 is CSVERLTFSTDTQYF. As DNA, the CDR3 is TGCAGCGTCGAGCGTCTTACATTTAGCACAGATACGCAGTATTTT.

The rearrangement uses TRBV6-5 and TRBJ1-2; D is perhaps TRBD1 (6 bases). The CDR3 consists of 12 residues. CDR1 and CDR2 from the germline V gene are MNHEY and SVGAGI. V gave up 8 bases and J gave up 7 bases, with 14 bases separating them. The CDR3 here is CASGTGSVGYTF. The CDR3 DNA reads TGTGCCAGCGGCACAGGGTCGGTTGGCTACACCTTC.

This sequence joins TRBV19 and TRBJ2-1; D is tentatively TRBD1 or TRBD2 (5 bases each). There are 16 residues in the CDR3. V was trimmed by 5 bases and J by 5 bases, leaving 19 bases between them. CDR1 and CDR2 (germline): LNHDA, SQIVND (reference sequence). In nucleotides, the CDR3 is TGTGCCAGTAGTCTGCGACCGGGACCCGCAAACAATGAGCAGTTCTTC. This encodes CASSLRPGPANNEQFF.

The V gene is TRBV9, the J gene TRBJ2-7, with TRBD1 matching 9 bases. The CDR3 spans 15 residues. From germline, CDR1 is SGDLS and CDR2 YYNGEE. The V and J ends lost 4 bases and 4 bases, in that order; junction bases with no gene match: 9. CDR3 nucleotides: TGTGCCAGCAGCCCACGGACAGGGGACTTTTACGAGCAGTACTTC. It yields the protein CASSPRTGDFYEQYF.